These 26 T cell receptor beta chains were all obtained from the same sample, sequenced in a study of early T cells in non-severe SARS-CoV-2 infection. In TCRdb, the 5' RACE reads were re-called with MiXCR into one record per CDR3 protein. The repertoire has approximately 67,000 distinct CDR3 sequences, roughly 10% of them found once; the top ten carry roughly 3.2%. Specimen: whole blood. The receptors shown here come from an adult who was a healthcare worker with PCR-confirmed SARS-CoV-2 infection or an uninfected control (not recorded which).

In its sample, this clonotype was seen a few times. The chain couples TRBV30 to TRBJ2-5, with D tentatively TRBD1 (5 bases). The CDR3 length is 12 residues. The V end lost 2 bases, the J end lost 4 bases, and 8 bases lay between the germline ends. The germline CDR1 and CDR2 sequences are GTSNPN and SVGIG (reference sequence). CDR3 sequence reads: CAWSKGVETQYF. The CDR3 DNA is TGTGCCTGGAGTAAAGGGGTAGAGACCCAGTACTTC.

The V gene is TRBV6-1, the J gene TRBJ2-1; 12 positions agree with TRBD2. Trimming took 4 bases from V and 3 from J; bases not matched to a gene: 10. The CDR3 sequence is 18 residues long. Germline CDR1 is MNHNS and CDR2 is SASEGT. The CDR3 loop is CASSANPPTSGGYNEQFF. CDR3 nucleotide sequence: TGTGCCAGCAGTGCCAACCCTCCGACTAGCGGGGGCTACAATGAGCAGTTCTTC.

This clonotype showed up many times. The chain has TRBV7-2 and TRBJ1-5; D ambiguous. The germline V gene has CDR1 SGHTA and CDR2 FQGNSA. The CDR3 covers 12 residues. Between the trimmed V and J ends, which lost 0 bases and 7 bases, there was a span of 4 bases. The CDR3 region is CASSLAGQPQHF. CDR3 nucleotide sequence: TGTGCCAGCAGCTTAGCGGGGCAGCCCCAGCATTTT.

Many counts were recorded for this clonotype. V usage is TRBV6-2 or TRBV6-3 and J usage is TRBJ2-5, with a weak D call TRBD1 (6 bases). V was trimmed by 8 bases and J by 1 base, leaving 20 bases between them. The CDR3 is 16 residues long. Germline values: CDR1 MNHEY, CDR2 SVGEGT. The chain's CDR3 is CASPTSQGRCQETQYF. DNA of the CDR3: TGTGCCAGCCCTACCTCACAGGGTAGGTGCCAAGAGACCCAGTACTTC.

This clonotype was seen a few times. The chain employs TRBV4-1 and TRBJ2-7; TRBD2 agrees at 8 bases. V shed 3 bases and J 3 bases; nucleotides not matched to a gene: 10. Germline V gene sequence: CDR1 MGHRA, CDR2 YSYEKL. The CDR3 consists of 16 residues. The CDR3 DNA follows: TGCGCCAGCAGCCAGATCGGCGGACTAGCTTTCTACGAGCAGTACTTC. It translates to CASSQIGGLAFYEQYF.

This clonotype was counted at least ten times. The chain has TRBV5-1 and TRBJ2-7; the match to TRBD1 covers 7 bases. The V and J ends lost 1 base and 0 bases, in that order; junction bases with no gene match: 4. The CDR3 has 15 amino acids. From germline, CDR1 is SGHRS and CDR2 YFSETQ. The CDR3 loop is CASSLNRDSSYEQYF. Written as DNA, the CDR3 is TGCGCCAGCAGCTTGAACCGGGACAGCTCCTACGAGCAGTACTTC.

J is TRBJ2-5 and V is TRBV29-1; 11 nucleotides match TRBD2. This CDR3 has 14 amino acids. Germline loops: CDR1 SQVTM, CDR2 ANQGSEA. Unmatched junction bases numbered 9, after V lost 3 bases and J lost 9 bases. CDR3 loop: CSVDWTSGRSAQYF. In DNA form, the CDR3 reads TGCAGCGTTGATTGGACTAGCGGGCGGTCGGCCCAGTACTTC.

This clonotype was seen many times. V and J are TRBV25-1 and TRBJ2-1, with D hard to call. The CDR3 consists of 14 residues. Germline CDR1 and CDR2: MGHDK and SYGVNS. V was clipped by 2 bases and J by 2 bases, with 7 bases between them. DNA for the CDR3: TGTGCCAGCAGTGAAGGCTGGGCCTACAATGAGCAGTTCTTC. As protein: CASSEGWAYNEQFF.

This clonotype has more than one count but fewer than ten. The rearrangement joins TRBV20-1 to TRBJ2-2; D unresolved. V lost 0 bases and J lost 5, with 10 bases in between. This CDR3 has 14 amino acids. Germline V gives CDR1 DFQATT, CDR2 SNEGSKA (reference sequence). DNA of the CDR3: TGCAGTGCTAGAGATTCGGCCGCAACCGGGGAGCTGTTTTTT. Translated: CSARDSAATGELFF.

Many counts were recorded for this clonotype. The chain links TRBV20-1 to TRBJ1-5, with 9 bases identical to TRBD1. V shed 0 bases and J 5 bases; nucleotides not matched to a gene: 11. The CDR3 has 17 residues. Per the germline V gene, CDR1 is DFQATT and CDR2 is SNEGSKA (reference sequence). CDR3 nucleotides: TGCAGTGCTAGAGATGGGGGTGCGGGACAGGGATATCAGCCCCAGCATTTT. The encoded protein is CSARDGGAGQGYQPQHF.

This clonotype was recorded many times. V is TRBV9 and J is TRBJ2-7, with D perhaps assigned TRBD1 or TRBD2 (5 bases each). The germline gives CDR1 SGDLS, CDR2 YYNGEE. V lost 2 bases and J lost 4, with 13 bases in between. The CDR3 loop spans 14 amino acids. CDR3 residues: CASSVRDAKYEQYF. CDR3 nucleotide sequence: TGTGCCAGCAGCGTCCGGGACGCGAAGTACGAGCAGTACTTC.

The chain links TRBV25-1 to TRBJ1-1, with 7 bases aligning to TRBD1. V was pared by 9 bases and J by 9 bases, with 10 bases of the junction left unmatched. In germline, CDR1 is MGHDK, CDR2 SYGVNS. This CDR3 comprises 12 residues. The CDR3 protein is CASTTGTAQAFF. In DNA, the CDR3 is TGTGCCAGTACGACCGGGACAGCCCAAGCTTTCTTT.

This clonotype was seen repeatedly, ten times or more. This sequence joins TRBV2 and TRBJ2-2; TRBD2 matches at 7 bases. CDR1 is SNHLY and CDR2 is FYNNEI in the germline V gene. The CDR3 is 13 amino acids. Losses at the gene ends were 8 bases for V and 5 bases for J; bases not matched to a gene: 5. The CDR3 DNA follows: TGTGCCAGCGGATTACTAGCGACCGGGGAGCTGTTTTTT. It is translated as CASGLLATGELFF.

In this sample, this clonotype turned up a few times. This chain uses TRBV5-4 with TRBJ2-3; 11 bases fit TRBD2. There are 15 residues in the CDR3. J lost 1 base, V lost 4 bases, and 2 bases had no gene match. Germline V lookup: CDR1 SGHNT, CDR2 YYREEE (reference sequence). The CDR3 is CASSTTSGGTDTQYF. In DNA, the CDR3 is TGTGCCAGCAGCACGACTAGCGGGGGCACAGATACGCAGTATTTT.

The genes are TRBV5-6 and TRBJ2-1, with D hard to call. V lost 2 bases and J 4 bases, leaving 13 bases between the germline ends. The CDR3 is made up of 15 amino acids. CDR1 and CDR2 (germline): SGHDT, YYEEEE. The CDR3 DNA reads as TGTGCCAGCAGCTTCCGGGTTAATTCGTACAATGAGCAGTTCTTC. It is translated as CASSFRVNSYNEQFF.

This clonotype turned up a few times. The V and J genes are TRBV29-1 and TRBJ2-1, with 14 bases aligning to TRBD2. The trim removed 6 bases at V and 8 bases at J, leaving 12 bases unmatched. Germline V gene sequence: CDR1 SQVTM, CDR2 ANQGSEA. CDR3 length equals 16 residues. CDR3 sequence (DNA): TGCAGCGTCGAGAGACTAGCGGGAGGGCCTAGCGATGAGCAGTTCTTC. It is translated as CSVERLAGGPSDEQFF.

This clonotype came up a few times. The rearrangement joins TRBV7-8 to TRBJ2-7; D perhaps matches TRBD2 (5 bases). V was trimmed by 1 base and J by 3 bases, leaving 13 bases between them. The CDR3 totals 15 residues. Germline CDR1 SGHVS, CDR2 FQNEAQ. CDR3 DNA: TGTGCCAGCAGCTTAGGTTTCGGGGATGGCTACGAGCAGTACTTC. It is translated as CASSLGFGDGYEQYF.

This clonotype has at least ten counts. The DNA of the CDR3 is TGTGCCAGCAGTTTACGCGGCTCTAGCACAGATACGCAGTATTTT. Translating it yields CASSLRGSSTDTQYF. The chain is built from TRBV28 and TRBJ2-3, with D uncertain. The CDR3 sequence is 15 residues long. V was pared by 2 bases and J by 0 bases, with 9 bases between. The germline gives CDR1 MDHEN, CDR2 SYDVKM.

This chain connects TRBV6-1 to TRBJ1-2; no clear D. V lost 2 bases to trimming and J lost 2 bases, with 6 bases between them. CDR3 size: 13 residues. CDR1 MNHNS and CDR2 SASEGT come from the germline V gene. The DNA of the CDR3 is TGTGCCAGCAGTGAACGGCAGAACTATGGCTACACCTTC. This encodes CASSERQNYGYTF.

CDR3 in DNA: TGTGCCAGCTCACCTGGACTAGCGGGAGGGCGGAGCACAGATACGCAGTATTTT. Protein product: CASSPGLAGGRSTDTQYF. The rearrangement joins TRBV18 to TRBJ2-3; TRBD2 aligns across 15 bases. Germline-derived CDR1 and CDR2 are KGHSH and LQKENI. V trimming: 3 bases; J trimming: 0 bases; junction bases outside the gene matches: 4. The CDR3 totals 18 residues.

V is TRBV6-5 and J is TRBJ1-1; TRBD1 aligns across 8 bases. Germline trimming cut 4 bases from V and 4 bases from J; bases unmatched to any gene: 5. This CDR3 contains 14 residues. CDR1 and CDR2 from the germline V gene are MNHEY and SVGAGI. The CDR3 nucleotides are TGTGCCAGCAGTTTACAGGGGGGCGGCACTGAAGCTTTCTTT. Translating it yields CASSLQGGGTEAFF.

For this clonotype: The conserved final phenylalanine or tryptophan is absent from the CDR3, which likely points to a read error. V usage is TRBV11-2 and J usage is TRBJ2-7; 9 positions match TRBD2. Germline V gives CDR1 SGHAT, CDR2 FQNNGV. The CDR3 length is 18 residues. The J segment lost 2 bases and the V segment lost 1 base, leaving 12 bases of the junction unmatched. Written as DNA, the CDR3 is TGTGCCAGCAGCTTAGTTCAGCGGCCTAGCGGGACCCCCTACGAGCAGTACTCC. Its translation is CASSLVQRPSGTPYEQYS.

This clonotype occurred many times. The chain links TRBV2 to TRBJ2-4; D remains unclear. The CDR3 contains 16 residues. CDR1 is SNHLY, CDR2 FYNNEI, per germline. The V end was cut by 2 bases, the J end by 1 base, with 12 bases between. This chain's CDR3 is CASSEWLARAKNIQYF. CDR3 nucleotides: TGTGCCAGCAGTGAATGGTTAGCTCGGGCCAAAAACATTCAGTACTTC. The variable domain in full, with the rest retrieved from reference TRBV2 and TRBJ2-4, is EPEVTQTPSHQVTQMGQEVILRCVPISNHLYFYWYRQILGQKVEFLVSFYNNEISEKSEIFDDQFSVERPDGSNFTLKIRSTKLEDSAMYFCASSEWLARAKNIQYFGAGTRLSVL.

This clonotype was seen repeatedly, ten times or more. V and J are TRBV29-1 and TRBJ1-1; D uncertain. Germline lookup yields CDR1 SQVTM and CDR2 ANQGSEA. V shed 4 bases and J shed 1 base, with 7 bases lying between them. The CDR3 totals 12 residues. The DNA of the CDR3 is TGCAGCGTTGGCAGAACGAACACTGAAGCTTTCTTT. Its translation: CSVGRTNTEAFF.

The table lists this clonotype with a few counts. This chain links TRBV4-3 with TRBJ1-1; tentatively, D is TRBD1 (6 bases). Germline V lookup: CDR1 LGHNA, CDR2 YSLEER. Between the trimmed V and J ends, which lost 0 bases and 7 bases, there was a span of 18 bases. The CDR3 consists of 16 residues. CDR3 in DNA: TGCGCCAGCAGCCAAGACAGGGGAGTGATGTGGTATGAAGCTTTCTTT. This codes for CASSQDRGVMWYEAFF.

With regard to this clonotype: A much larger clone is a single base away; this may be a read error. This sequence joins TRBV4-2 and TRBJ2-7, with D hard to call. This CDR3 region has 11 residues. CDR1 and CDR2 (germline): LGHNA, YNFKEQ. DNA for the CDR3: TGTGCCAGCGGCCAAGGTGGCGAGCAGTACTTC. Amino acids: CASGQGGEQYF.